This TCR beta chain came from a study of T cell changes during pregnancy in multiple sclerosis. Profiled with immunoSEQ multiplex PCR; TCRdb holds only in-frame clones, not every one. The sample has approximately 97,000 clones; 91% are singletons. Sequences were derived from peripheral blood, sampled after pregnancy. This sequence was found in a female donor in good health, enrolled as a control in a pregnancy study.

The CDR3 nucleotides are TGTGCCAGTAGTATGGGTTCGAGCGGGACAGGGGTGAGGGAGACCCAGTACTTC. It encodes CASSMGSSGTGVRETQYF. The V and J genes are TRBV19 and TRBJ2-5; 10 bases fit TRBD1. This CDR3 contains 18 residues. J gave up 5 bases and V 3 bases, and 15 bases lay outside the gene matches. Germline CDR1 is LNHDA and CDR2 is SQIVND (reference sequence).